This T cell receptor (beta chain) was recovered during a study of cytomegalovirus exposure and HLA in healthy donors. Study-level points and caveats: Later work found most CMV-associated TCR beta chains apparently HLA-restricted. In a later analysis, an Asian-associated ancestry cluster reportedly showed fewer N-insertions than the roughly 700-donor mean. A few of the chains that were CMV-associated were confirmed in vitro to be specific for CMV antigens.

The PCR made use of 60 Vbeta and 13 Jbeta primers. Assay: immunoSEQ multiplex PCR; the TCRdb copy retains only in-frame clones and omits some. Of 110,000 to 150,000 clones in the sample, around 80% were seen once. On this clone: Antigen: not known.

The ends were cut back, 1 base at V and 1 base at J, with 11 bases in the middle. CDR1 and CDR2 from the germline V gene are LNHDA and SQIVND (reference sequence). The CDR3 spans 15 residues. The chain links TRBV19 to TRBJ2-7; weak D call: TRBD2 (6 bases). This clonotype was obtained from a woman aged 40 to 50 in good health and CMV-seropositive. The material sequenced was PBMCs. CDR3 residues: CASSIGPGDSYEQYF. CDR3 sequence (DNA): TGTGCCAGTAGTATAGGGCCGGGGGATTCCTACGAGCAGTACTTC.